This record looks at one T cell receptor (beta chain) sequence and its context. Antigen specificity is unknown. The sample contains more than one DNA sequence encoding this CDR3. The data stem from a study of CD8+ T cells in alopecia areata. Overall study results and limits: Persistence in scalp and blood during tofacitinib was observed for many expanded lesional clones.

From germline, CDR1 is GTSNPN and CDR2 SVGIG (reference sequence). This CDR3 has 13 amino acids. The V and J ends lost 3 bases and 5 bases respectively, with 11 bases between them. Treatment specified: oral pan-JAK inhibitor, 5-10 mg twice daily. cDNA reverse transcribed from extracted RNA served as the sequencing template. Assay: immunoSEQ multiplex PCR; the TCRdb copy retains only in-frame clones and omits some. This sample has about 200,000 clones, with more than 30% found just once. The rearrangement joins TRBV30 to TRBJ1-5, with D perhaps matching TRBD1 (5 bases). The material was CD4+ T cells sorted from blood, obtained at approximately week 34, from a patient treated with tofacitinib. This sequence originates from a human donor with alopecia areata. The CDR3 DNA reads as TGTGCCTGGAGCGGGGGGAGGGATCAGCCCCAGCATTTT. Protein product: CAWSGGRDQPQHF.